This TCR beta chain comes out of a study of cytomegalovirus exposure and HLA in healthy donors. The CDR3 consists of 17 residues. The V end lost 1 base, the J end lost 0 bases, and 11 bases lay between the germline ends. From germline, CDR1 is SGHRS and CDR2 YFSETQ. In the PCR, 60 Vbeta and 13 Jbeta primers were used. Assay: immunoSEQ multiplex PCR; the TCRdb copy retains only in-frame clones and omits some. The table includes 100,000 or so clones, over 12% detected once. The chain joins TRBV5-1 to TRBJ2-6; D is perhaps TRBD1 (6 bases). The clonotype comes from a female donor in good health and CMV-seronegative. Material for sequencing was PBMCs. The CDR3 nucleotides are TGCGCCAGCAGCTTGCAGGGGCACTCCTCTGGGGCCAACGTCCTGACTTTC. Translation: CASSLQGHSSGANVLTF.